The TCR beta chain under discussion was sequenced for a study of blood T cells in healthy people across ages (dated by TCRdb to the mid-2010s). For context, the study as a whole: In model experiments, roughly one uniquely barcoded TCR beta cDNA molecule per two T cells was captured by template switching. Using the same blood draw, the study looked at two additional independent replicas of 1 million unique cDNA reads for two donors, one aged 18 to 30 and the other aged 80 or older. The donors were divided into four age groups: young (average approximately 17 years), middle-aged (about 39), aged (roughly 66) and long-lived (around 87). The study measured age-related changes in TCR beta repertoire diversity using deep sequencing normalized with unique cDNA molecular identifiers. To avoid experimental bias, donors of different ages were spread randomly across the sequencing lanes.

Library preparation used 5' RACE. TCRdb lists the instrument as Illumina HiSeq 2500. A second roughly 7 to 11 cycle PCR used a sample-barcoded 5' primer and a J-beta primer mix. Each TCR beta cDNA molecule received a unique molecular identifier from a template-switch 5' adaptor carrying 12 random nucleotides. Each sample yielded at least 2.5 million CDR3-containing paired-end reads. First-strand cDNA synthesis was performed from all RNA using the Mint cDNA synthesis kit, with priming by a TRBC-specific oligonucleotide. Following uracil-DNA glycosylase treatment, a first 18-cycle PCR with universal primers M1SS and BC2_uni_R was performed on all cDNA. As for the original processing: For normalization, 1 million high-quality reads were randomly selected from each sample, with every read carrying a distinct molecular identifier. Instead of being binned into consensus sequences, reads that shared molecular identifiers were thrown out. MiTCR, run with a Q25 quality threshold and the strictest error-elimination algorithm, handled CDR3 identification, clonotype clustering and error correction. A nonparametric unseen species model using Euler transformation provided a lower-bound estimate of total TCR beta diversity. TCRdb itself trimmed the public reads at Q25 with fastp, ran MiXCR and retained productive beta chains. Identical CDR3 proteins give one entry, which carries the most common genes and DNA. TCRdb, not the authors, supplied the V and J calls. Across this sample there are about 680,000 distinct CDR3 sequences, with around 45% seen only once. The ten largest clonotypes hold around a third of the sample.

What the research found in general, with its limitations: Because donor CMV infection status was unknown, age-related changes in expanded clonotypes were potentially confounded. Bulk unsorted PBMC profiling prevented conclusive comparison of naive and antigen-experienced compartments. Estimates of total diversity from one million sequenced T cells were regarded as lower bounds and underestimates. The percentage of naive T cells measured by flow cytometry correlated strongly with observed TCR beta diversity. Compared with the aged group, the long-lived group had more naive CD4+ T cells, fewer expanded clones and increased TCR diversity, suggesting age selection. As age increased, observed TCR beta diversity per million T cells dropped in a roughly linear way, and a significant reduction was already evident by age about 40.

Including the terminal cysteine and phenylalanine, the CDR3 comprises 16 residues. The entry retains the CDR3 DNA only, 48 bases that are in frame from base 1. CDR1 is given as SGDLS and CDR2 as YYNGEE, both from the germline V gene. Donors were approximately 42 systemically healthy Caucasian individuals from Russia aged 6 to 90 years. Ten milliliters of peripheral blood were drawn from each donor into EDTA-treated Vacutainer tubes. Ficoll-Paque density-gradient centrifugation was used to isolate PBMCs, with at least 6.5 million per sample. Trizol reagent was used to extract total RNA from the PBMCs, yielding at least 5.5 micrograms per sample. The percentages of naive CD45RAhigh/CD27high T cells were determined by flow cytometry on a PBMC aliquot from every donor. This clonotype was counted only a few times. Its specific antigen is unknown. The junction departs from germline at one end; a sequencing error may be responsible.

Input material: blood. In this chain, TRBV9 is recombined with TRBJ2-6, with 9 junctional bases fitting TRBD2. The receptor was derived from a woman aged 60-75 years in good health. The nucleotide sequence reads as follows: TGTGCCAGCAGCCTAGCGGGATGGAATGGGACCAACGTCCTGACTTTC. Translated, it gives CASSLAGWNGTNVLTF.